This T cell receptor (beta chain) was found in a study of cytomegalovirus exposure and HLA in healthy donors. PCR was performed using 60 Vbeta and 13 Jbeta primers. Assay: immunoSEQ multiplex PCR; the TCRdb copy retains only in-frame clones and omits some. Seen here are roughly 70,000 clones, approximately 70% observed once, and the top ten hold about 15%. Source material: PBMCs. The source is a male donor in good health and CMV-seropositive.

CDR3 loop: CASSEENQRKQYF. CDR3 in DNA: TGTGCCAGCAGTGAAGAAAATCAGCGGAAGCAGTACTTC. This rearrangement joins TRBV6-1 to TRBJ2-7, with D perhaps matching TRBD2 (5 bases). Germline CDR1 is MNHNS and CDR2 is SASEGT. The CDR3 contains 13 residues. Trimming stripped 1 base from V and 8 bases from J, with 12 bases between.